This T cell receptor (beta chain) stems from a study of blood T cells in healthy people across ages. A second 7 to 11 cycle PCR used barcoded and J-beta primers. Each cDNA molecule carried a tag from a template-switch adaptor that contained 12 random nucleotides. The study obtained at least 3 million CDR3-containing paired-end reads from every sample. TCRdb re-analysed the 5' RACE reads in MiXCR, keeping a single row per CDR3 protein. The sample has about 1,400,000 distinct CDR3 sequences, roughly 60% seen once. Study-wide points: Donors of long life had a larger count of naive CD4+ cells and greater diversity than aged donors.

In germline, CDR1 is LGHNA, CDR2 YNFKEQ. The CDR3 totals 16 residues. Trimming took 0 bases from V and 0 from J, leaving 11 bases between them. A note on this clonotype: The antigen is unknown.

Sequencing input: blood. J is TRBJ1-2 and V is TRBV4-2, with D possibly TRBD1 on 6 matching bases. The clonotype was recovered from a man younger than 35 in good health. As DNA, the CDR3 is TGTGCCAGCAGCCAAGATCACAGGGCAGCTAACTATGGCTACACCTTC. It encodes CASSQDHRAANYGYTF.